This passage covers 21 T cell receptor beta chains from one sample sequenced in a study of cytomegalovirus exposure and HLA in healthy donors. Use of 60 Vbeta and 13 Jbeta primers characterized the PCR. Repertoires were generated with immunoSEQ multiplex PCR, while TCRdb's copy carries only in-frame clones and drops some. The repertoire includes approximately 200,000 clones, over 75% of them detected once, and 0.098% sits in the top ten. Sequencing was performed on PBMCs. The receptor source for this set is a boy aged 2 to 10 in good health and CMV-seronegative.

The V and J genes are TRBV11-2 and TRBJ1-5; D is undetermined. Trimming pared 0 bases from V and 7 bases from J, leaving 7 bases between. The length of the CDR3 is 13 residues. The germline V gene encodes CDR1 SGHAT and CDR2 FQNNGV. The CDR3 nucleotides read TGTGCCAGCAGCTTAGATCGGGTACAGCCCCAGCATTTT. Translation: CASSLDRVQPQHF.

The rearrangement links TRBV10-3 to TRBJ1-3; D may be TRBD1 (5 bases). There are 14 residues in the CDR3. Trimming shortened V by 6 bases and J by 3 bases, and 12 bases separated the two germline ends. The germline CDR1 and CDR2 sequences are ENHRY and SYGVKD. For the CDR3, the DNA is TGTGCCATCAGGTCCGGGACTAATGGAAACACCATATATTTT. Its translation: CAIRSGTNGNTIYF.

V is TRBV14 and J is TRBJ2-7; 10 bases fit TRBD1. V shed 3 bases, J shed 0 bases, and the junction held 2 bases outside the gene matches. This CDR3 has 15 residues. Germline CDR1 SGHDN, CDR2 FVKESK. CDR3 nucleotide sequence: TGTGCCAGCAGCCAGGGACAGGGGAACTCCTACGAGCAGTACTTC. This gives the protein CASSQGQGNSYEQYF.

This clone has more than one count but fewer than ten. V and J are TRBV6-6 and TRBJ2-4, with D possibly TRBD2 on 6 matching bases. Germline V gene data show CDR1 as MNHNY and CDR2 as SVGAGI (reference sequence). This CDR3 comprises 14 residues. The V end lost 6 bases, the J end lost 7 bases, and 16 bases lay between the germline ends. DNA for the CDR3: TGTGCCAGCAGCCCCTTTGGGGGGAATAACATTCAGTACTTC. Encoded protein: CASSPFGGNNIQYF.

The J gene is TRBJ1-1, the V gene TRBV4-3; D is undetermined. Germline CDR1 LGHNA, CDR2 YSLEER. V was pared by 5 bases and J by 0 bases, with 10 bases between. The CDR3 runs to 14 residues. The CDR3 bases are TGCGCCAGCAGCTTAACAGAGATGAACACTGAAGCTTTCTTT. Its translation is CASSLTEMNTEAFF.

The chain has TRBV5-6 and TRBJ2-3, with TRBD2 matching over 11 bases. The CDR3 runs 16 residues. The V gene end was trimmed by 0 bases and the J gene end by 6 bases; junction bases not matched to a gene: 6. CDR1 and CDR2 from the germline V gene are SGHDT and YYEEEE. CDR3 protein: CASSLGIAGGTDTQYF. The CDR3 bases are TGTGCCAGCAGCTTGGGGATAGCGGGGGGGACGGATACGCAGTATTTT.

The CDR3 DNA sequence: TGTGCCAGCAGCTTTACTCCGACAGGGGACTACGAGCAGTACTTC. Translation: CASSFTPTGDYEQYF. V and J are TRBV7-8 and TRBJ2-7; 8 bases map to TRBD1. This CDR3 is 15 amino acids long. From germline, CDR1 is SGHVS and CDR2 FQNEAQ. J was trimmed by 3 bases and V by 3 bases; bases with no gene match: 7.

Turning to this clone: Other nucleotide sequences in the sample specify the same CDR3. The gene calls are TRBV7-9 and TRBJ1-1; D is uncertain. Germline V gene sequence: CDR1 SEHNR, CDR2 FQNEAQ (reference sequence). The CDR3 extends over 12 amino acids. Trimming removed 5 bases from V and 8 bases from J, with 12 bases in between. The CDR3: CASSLSGREAFF. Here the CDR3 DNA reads TGTGCCAGCAGCCTTAGCGGTAGGGAAGCTTTCTTT.

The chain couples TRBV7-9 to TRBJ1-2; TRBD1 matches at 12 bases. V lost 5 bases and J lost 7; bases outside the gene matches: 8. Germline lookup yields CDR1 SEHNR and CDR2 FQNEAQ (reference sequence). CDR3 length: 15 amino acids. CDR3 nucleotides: TGTGCCAGCAGCGGGGACAGGGGGCGCCTTCGTGGCTACACCTTC. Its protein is CASSGDRGRLRGYTF.

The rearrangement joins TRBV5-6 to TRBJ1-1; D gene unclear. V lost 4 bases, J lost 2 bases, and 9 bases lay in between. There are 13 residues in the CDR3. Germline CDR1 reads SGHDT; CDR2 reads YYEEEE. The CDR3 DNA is TGTGCCAGCAGCCCGGGAGATAACACTGAAGCTTTCTTT. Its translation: CASSPGDNTEAFF.

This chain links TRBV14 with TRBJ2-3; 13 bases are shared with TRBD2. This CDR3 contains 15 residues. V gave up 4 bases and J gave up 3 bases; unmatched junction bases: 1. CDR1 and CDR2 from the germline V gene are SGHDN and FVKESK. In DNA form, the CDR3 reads TGTGCCAGCAGCCGACTAGCGGGGGGAACAGATACGCAGTATTTT. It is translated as CASSRLAGGTDTQYF.

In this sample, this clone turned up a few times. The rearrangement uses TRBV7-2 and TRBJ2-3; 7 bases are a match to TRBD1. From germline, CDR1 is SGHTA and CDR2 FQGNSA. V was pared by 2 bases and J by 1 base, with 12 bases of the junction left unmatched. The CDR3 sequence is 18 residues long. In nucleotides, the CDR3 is TGTGCCAGCAGCTTAAGGACCGGTGAGGGGGCTCGCACAGATACGCAGTATTTT. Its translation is CASSLRTGEGARTDTQYF.

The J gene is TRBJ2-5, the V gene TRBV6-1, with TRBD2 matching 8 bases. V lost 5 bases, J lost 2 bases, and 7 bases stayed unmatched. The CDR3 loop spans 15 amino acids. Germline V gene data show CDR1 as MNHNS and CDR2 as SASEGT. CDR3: CASSTTIAGQETQYF. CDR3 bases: TGTGCCAGCAGTACGACGATAGCGGGGCAAGAGACCCAGTACTTC.

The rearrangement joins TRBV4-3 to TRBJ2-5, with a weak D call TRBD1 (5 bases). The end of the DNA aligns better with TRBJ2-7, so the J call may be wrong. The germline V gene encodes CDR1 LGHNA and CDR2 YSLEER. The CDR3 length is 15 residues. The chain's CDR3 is CASSQDLGATYEQYF. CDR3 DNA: TGCGCCAGCAGCCAAGATCTAGGGGCCACCTACGAGCAGTACTTC.

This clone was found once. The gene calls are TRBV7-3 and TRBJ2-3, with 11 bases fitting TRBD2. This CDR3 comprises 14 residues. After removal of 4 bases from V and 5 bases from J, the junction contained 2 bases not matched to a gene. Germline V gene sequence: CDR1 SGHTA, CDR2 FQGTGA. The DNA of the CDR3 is TGTGCCAGCAGCTCAGGGACTAGCGGAGATACGCAGTATTTT. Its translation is CASSSGTSGDTQYF.

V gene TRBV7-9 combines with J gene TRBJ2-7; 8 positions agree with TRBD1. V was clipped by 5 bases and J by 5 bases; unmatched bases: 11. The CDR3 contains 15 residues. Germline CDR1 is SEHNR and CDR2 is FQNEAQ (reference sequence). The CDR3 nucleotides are TGTGCCAGCAGCCACTTGGCAGGGGGCGTCGACGAGCAGTACTTC. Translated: CASSHLAGGVDEQYF. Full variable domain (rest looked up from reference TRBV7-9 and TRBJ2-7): DTGVSQNPRHKITKRGQNVTFRCDPISEHNRLYWYRQTLGQGPEFLTYFQNEAQLEKSRLLSDRFSAERPKGSFSTLEIQRTEQGDSAMYLCASSHLAGGVDEQYFGPGTRLTVT.

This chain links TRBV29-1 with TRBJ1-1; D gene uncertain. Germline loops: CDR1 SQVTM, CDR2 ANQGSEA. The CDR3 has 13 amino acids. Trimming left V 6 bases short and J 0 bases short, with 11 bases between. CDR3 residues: CSVSRVMNTEAFF. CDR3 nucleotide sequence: TGCAGCGTCTCCCGGGTCATGAACACTGAAGCTTTCTTT.

This CDR3 reads CASSPRQGRRNSPLHF. The CDR3, as DNA: TGTGCCAGCAGTCCACGACAGGGGCGGAGGAATTCACCCCTCCACTTT. This sequence joins TRBV27 and TRBJ1-6, with 8 positions matching TRBD1. The V and J ends lost 5 bases and 7 bases, in that order; junction bases with no gene match: 10. From germline, CDR1 is MNHEY and CDR2 SMNVEV (reference sequence). The CDR3 runs 16 residues.

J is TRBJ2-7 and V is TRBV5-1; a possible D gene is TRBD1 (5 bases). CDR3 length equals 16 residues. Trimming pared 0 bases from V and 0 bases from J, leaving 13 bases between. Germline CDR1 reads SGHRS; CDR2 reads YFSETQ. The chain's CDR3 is CASSLEVGVLSYEQYF. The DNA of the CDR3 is TGCGCCAGCAGCTTGGAAGTAGGGGTTCTCTCCTACGAGCAGTACTTC.

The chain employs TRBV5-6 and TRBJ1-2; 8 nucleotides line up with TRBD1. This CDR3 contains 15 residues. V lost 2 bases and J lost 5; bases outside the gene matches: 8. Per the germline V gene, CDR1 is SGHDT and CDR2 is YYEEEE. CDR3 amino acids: CASSFQGASRYGYTF. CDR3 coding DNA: TGTGCCAGCAGCTTTCAGGGGGCGTCGAGATATGGCTACACCTTC.

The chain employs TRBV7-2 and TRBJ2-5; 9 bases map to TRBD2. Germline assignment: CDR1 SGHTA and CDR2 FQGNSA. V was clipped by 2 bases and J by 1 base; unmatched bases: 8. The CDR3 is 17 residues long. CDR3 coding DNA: TGTGCCAGCAGCTTACTAACGCGGGGGGGTACCCAAGAGACCCAGTACTTC. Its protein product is CASSLLTRGGTQETQYF.